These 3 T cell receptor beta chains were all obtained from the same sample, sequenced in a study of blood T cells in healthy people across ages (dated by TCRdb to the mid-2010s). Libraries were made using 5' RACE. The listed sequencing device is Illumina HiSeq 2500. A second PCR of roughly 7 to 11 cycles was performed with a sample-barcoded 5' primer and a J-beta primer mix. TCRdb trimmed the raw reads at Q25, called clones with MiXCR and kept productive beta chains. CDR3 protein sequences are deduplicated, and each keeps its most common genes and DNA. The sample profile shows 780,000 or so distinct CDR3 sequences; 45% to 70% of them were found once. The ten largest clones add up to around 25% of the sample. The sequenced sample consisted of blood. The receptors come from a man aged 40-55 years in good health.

The CDR3 bases are TGTGCCTGCTCACAAACTCCCACAGATACGCAGTATTTT. Translation: CACSQTPTDTQYF. This chain joins TRBV6-6 and TRBJ2-3; the D is unclear. The germline CDR1 and CDR2 sequences are MNHNY and SVGAGI (reference sequence). This CDR3 contains 13 residues. Between the trimmed V and J ends, which lost 11 bases and 2 bases, there was a span of 14 bases.

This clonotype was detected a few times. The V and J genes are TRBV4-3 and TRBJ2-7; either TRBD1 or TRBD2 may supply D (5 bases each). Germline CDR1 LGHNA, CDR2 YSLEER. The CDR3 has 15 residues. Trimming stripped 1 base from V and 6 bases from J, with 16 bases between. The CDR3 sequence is CASSQVSRGPGEQYF. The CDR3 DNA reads TGCGCCAGCAGCCAAGTATCGAGGGGTCCGGGCGAGCAGTACTTC.

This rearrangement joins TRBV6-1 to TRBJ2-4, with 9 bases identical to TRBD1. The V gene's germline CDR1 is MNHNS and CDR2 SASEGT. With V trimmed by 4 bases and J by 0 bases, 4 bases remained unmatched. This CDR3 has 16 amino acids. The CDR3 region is CASSAPDRGAKNIQYF. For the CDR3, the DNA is TGTGCCAGCAGTGCACCGGACAGGGGAGCCAAAAACATTCAGTACTTC.